The sequence of this TCR beta chain was determined in a study of shared clonotypes between healthy human individuals. Sequencing was performed with immunoSEQ multiplex PCR; in TCRdb, only in-frame clones are kept and a portion is missing. The data show some 2.1 million clones, just under 95% seen once. The naive CD8 subset, CD45RO-negative cells positively selected for CCR7, excluded terminally differentiated effector memory CD45RA+ cells. Trimming removed 0 bases from V and 5 bases from J, with 15 bases in between. The CDR3 is made up of 15 amino acids. Germline V gene sequence: CDR1 SGHRS, CDR2 YFSETQ.

The chain couples TRBV5-1 to TRBJ2-7, with D possibly called TRBD1 or TRBD2 (5 bases each). Sample: naive CD8+ T cells sorted from blood. The clonotype comes from a young man in good health. CDR3 loop: CASSLERGLSDEQYF. In nucleotides, the CDR3 is TGCGCCAGCAGCTTGGAGAGGGGTCTAAGCGACGAGCAGTACTTC.